This entry concerns a single T cell receptor beta chain. The table came from immunoSEQ multiplex PCR; TCRdb's copy has only in-frame clones and leaves some out. This table holds around 75,000 clones, 85% to 95% found once. This record comes from a study of control samples from healthy donors and cancer patients. The CDR3 contains 15 residues. V lost 6 bases and J lost 3, with 15 bases in between. The germline V gene encodes CDR1 KGHSH and CDR2 LQKENI. The clonotype was recovered from a woman aged 60 to 75 in good health. The sequencing sample was made of blood. The chain couples TRBV18 to TRBJ2-1; TRBD1 or TRBD2 may be the D gene (5 bases each). The CDR3 DNA follows: TGTGCCAGCTCCCAACCAGGGAGTCGCTACAATGAGCAGTTCTTC. Protein: CASSQPGSRYNEQFF.